Below are 8 T cell receptor beta chains sequenced from a single sample in a study of T cell repertoires in cytomegalovirus infection. TCRdb ran MiXCR on the reads and lists one entry per CDR3 protein. Among roughly 500,000 distinct CDR3 sequences listed, around a third were seen once. The antigens for these receptors are not known. The input for sequencing was cultured PBMCs, taken from culture after CMV antigen stimulation. Source of these receptors: a human donor in good health (CMV status not recorded). Some clones in this sample may be carry-over from other donors' samples.

V gene TRBV12-3 or TRBV12-4 combines with J gene TRBJ1-4; possible D gene TRBD1, 5 bases. The V and J ends lost 5 bases and 4 bases respectively, with 14 bases between them. The CDR3 is 15 amino acids. The CDR3 DNA sequence: TGTGCCAGCAGTCCTCGACAGAGAGTTAATGAAAAACTGTTTTTT. It translates to CASSPRQRVNEKLFF.

The chain has TRBV7-2 and TRBJ1-6; D remains unclear. Per germline, CDR1 SGHTA and CDR2 FQGNSA. Trimming stripped 2 bases from V and 4 bases from J, with 12 bases between. The CDR3 covers 16 residues. In DNA, the CDR3 is TGTGCCAGCAGCTTAAATCGCCCAACATATAATTCACCCCTCCACTTT. This codes for CASSLNRPTYNSPLHF.

The chain employs TRBV12-3 or TRBV12-4 and TRBJ1-6; unclear D gene. This CDR3 comprises 17 residues. V lost 0 bases and J lost 0, with 9 bases in between. CDR3 DNA sequence: TGTGCCAGCAGTTTAGCCCTCCATGACTCCTATAATTCACCCCTCCACTTT. Translating gives CASSLALHDSYNSPLHF.

This clonotype was seen only a few times. This chain uses TRBV12-3 or TRBV12-4 with TRBJ2-1, with 7 nucleotides matching TRBD2. The length of the CDR3 is 15 residues. Unmatched junction bases numbered 9, after V lost 2 bases and J lost 8 bases. CDR3 loop: CASSLRGRAGDEQFF. The CDR3 coding sequence is TGTGCCAGCAGTTTAAGAGGGAGGGCTGGCGATGAGCAGTTCTTC.

This clonotype was counted only a few times. The gene calls are TRBV12-3 or TRBV12-4 and TRBJ2-1; D gene unclear. CDR3 length: 15 amino acids. Trimming cost V 7 bases and J 4 bases, with 17 bases left between them. The CDR3 nucleotides read TGTGCCAGCAAAAGAACGGTCTTCGGATACAATGAGCAGTTCTTC. Translated, it gives CASKRTVFGYNEQFF.

The rearrangement uses TRBV6-2 or TRBV6-3 and TRBJ1-3, with D possibly matching TRBD1 (6 bases). V was shortened by 5 bases and J by 2 bases, with 13 bases between the two germline ends. There are 15 residues in the CDR3. The germline V gene encodes CDR1 MNHEY and CDR2 SVGEGT. CDR3 sequence reads: CASSPDRRTGNTIYF. The CDR3 DNA reads TGTGCCAGCAGTCCGGACAGACGAACTGGAAACACCATATATTTT.

The chain combines TRBV28 with TRBJ2-5; 7 bases line up with TRBD1. Germline CDR1 and CDR2: MDHEN and SYDVKM. The CDR3 totals 13 residues. With 0 bases clipped from V and 5 bases from J, the junction kept 0 bases outside the gene matches. The CDR3 loop reads CASSLWTGETQYF. The CDR3 DNA is TGTGCCAGCAGTTTATGGACAGGGGAGACCCAGTACTTC. The whole variable domain, remainder taken from reference TRBV28 and TRBJ2-5, is DVKVTQSSRYLVKRTGEKVFLECVQDMDHENMFWYRQDPGLGLRLIYFSYDVKMKEKGDIPEGYSVSREKKERFSLILESASTNQTSMYLCASSLWTGETQYFGPGTRLLVL.

This clonotype has more than one count but fewer than ten. This chain links TRBV29-1 with TRBJ2-2; 10 bases map to TRBD1. Germline V lookup: CDR1 SQVTM, CDR2 ANQGSEA. With 6 bases clipped from V and 2 bases from J, the junction kept 9 bases outside the gene matches. This CDR3 is 16 amino acids long. The CDR3 DNA follows: TGCAGCGTCGCGTTGGGACAGGGGCCTAACACCGGGGAGCTGTTTTTT. Translated, it gives CSVALGQGPNTGELFF.